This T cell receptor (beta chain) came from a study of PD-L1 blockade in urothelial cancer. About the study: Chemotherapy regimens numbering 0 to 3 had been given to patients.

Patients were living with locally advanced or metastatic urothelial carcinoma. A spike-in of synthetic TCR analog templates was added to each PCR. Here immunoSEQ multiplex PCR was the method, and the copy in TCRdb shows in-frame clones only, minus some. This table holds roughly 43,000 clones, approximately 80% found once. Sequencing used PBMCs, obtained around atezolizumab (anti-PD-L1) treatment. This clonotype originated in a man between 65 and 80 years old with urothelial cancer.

The CDR3 nucleotides are TGCAGTGCTTATGGGACAGTAGCTTTCTTT. Its protein product is CSAYGTVAFF. The chain uses TRBV20-1 and TRBJ1-1; 7 bases are a match to TRBD1. Germline V CDR1 and CDR2: DFQATT, SNEGSKA (reference sequence). The CDR3 sequence is 10 residues long. V gave up 5 bases and J gave up 10 bases; unmatched junction bases: 4.